This TCR beta chain stems from a study of beta chain features in type 1 diabetes listed by TCRdb under 2018. Concerning the study at large: Patients and healthy donors did not differ in mean age, gender distribution, total cell number or subset yield. A total of about 110,000,000 sorted cells were examined across all samples, and a strong correlation was observed between cell number per subset and RNA yield. The study compared TCRB repertoires of sorted circulating CD4+ T cell subsets between recently diagnosed type 1 diabetes patients and matched healthy donors. Naive and central memory subsets were obtained from all 30 or so donors, but regulatory and stem cell-like memory subsets were isolated from only 8 patients and about 8 healthy donors. The research as a whole found: At VDJ recombination sites, patients with type 1 diabetes made fewer insertions and deleted more nucleotides, a pattern implying thymic rearrangement abnormalities. Because cDNA was sequenced instead of genomic DNA, highly expressing activated cells could be over-represented, though the groups showed no difference in activation or CD3 levels. Because small numbers of individuals were included in the HLA sub-analyses, any influence of HLA type on TCRB rearrangement was left unresolved. Naive, central memory and regulatory TCRB repertoires appeared more similar among patients than among healthy donors. PCR might favor shorter templates, but patient and control samples were amplified and corrected together, so any skew would affect both groups equally. In all four CD4+ subsets, TCRB CDR3 length was moderately but significantly shorter in type 1 diabetes patients.

This clone was counted between two and nine times. Its antigen is unknown. No much larger clone exists at a distance of one base, and base qualities are not known. A single peripheral blood draw of 95 to 150 mL on average was collected from each donor into heparinised tubes. A BD FACSAria II was used to sort naive, central memory, regulatory and stem cell-like memory CD4+ T cells with a panel that included CD45RO, CCR7, CD25, CD127, CD95 and CD27. Purity was above 95% for every sorted population. PBMCs were separated immediately by Lymphoprep density gradient centrifugation and were stained directly, without being cultured. So that batch effects would be minimized, each experiment stained and sorted samples in pairs, pairing one healthy donor with one patient. All of the isolated RNA was reverse transcribed with the High Capacity cDNA Reverse Transcription Kit, so expressed TCRB transcripts were sequenced. Naive, central memory and regulatory T cell samples underwent deep immunoSEQ sequencing, averaging about 3.5 million total reads per sample. Sorted cells were lysed in RLT buffer and RNA was extracted with DNase-treated RNeasy Micro or Mini kits, depending on cell number. Each cell subset was processed on its own to prevent cross-contamination, while patient and healthy donor samples were processed together. The immunoSEQ multiplex PCR was used to amplify TCRB sequences from cDNA, generating 87-bp fragments that spanned the CDR3 region. The amplicons were sequenced using the Illumina HiSeq platform. In the authors' own workflow: Synthetic template baselines were used to correct PCR bias computationally, reads within Hamming distance 2 were collapsed, and singletons that could not be merged were discarded. Reads were aligned against IMGT so that V, D and J genes, CDR3 length and insertions or deletions at six rearrangement sites could be assigned. Within each subset, clonotype counts were normalized to the number of sorted cells before true diversity and Gini coefficients were calculated with the tcR R package. The overlap coefficient, calculated on TCRB nucleotide sequences, was used to measure repertoire sharing. Out-of-frame TCRB sequences from naive cells were analyzed to stand in for the pre-selection repertoire. The clones in this table, taken by TCRdb from immuneACCESS, are in-frame only. Not every clone is retained; where verified, under half of the shortfall comes from an unresolved V gene, and the cause of the rest is unknown. The V and J calls and clone size come from that table; D and trimming were worked out from the DNA. The sample includes 970,000 or so clones, with 15% to 20% observed a single time. Of the sample, about 0.02% falls within the top ten clones.

The germline V gene specifies SGHVS as CDR1 and FQNEAQ as CDR2. Including the terminal cysteine and phenylalanine, the CDR3 comprises 17 residues. Only the CDR3 portion is preserved as DNA: 51 bases, with reading frame beginning at the first base. The germline V end is reduced by 2 bases and the J end by 2 bases; junction bases left unmatched: 8. The source material was naive CD4+ T cells from blood. What this sample's cell subset or site label stands for: true naive CD4+ T cells. The sequence derives from a woman in her late teens or twenties in good health. The chain is made from TRBV7-8 and TRBJ2-5; TRBD1 matches 10 bases in the middle. CDR3 protein: CASSLRSGTGAQETQYF. The bases read TGTGCCAGCAGCTTAAGATCCGGGACAGGGGCACAAGAGACCCAGTACTTC.